The 9 T cell receptor beta chains below were found in one sample sequenced in a study of cytomegalovirus exposure and HLA in healthy donors. Vbeta (60) and Jbeta (13) primers were used in the PCR. Data came from immunoSEQ multiplex PCR; TCRdb stores just in-frame clones and leaves some out. The sample has about 90,000 clones, and its top ten clones hold 3% to 4%. The sample taken for sequencing was PBMCs. The receptors derive from a woman under 40 in good health and CMV-seronegative.

As for this clone: At one boundary the junction diverges from the germline segment, which might be a read error. The chain combines TRBV29-1 with TRBJ2-6; possibly TRBD1 for D (5 bases). CDR3 length equals 14 residues. Germline loops: CDR1 SQVTM, CDR2 ANQGSEA. The CDR3 sequence is CSAKDSSGTNVLTF. The CDR3 region has the DNA TGCAGCGCCAAAGACAGCTCTGGGACCAACGTCCTGACTTTC.

The chain combines TRBV4-2 with TRBJ2-6, with a weak D call TRBD2 (5 bases). Between the trimmed V and J ends, which lost 0 bases and 0 bases, there was a span of 12 bases. Germline CDR1 and CDR2: LGHNA and YNFKEQ. This CDR3 is built from 18 residues. The CDR3 sequence is CASSQDGELRSGANVLTF. CDR3 sequence (DNA): TGTGCCAGCAGCCAAGACGGGGAACTCCGCTCTGGGGCCAACGTCCTGACTTTC.

This chain uses TRBV13 with TRBJ1-1; no clear D. The V gene's germline CDR1 is PRHDT and CDR2 FYEKMQ (reference sequence). The CDR3 extends over 13 amino acids. V lost 5 bases to trimming and J lost 2 bases, with 9 bases between them. CDR3 nucleotide sequence: TGTGCCAGCAGCCGCACAGCCAACACTGAAGCTTTCTTT. This gives the protein CASSRTANTEAFF.

The genes are TRBV7-6 and TRBJ1-2; possible D gene TRBD1, 5 bases. The CDR3 length is 13 residues. The V gene lost 5 bases and the J gene lost 0 bases, with 7 bases spanning the gap. CDR1 and CDR2 (germline): SGHVS, FNYEAQ. The CDR3 DNA is TGTGCCAGCAGCCACAGGCCTAACTATGGCTACACCTTC. Translation: CASSHRPNYGYTF.

The chain employs TRBV4-1 and TRBJ1-5; 9 bases are a match to TRBD1. Germline CDR1 MGHRA, CDR2 YSYEKL. The CDR3 loop spans 14 amino acids. The J segment lost 4 bases and the V segment lost 4 bases, leaving 2 bases of the junction unmatched. CDR3 in DNA: TGCGCCAGCAGCCTAGGACAGGGGAATCAGCCCCAGCATTTT. This sequence encodes CASSLGQGNQPQHF.

The V and J genes are TRBV5-1 and TRBJ2-3; D unclear. V lost 4 bases and J lost 0, with 15 bases in between. CDR1 and CDR2 from the germline V gene are SGHRS and YFSETQ. The CDR3 consists of 16 residues. The CDR3 reads CASSLIAGSSTDTQYF. CDR3 bases: TGCGCCAGCAGCCTAATAGCTGGCAGTAGCACAGATACGCAGTATTTT.

The J gene is TRBJ2-1, the V gene TRBV7-9, with 9 bases lining up with TRBD1. The V and J ends lost 3 bases and 7 bases, in that order; junction bases with no gene match: 7. This CDR3 is built from 15 residues. CDR1 and CDR2 (germline): SEHNR, FQNEAQ (reference sequence). CDR3 nucleotides: TGTGCCAGCAGCTTCCGGGACAGGGTCTTGAATGAGCAGTTCTTC. Amino acid sequence: CASSFRDRVLNEQFF.

V gene TRBV19 combines with J gene TRBJ1-3; 7 bases agree with TRBD1. After removal of 3 bases from V and 0 bases from J, the junction contained 5 bases not matched to a gene. The CDR3 sequence is 16 residues long. CDR1 and CDR2 (germline): LNHDA, SQIVND (reference sequence). The CDR3 here is CASSITGESSGNTIYF. The CDR3, as DNA: TGTGCCAGTAGTATCACAGGGGAGAGCTCTGGAAACACCATATATTTT.

J is TRBJ2-1 and V is TRBV7-8; 13 nucleotides agree with TRBD2. Germline V lookup: CDR1 SGHVS, CDR2 FQNEAQ. V was pared by 3 bases and J by 5 bases, with 7 bases of the junction left unmatched. The length of the CDR3 is 17 residues. The CDR3 loop is CASSFGLAGDGHNEQFF. The CDR3 DNA is TGTGCCAGCAGCTTTGGACTAGCGGGAGATGGGCACAATGAGCAGTTCTTC.